Each of the 15 T cell receptor beta chains below was sequenced from the same sample in a study of T-cell memory formation after mild COVID-19. TCRdb independently ran MiXCR on the 5' RACE reads; one entry per CDR3 protein. The sample includes about 180,000 distinct CDR3 sequences, around 18% of them seen just once. The source material was PBMCs or a T cell subset sorted from them (not recorded which). All receptors derive from a young man who had mild COVID-19 (a few samples of this study predate the infection). Cell type and time point are not known.

The J gene is TRBJ2-7, the V gene TRBV5-1; 13 nucleotides match TRBD2. Germline V gene sequence: CDR1 SGHRS, CDR2 YFSETQ. The V and J ends lost 2 bases and 0 bases, in that order; junction bases with no gene match: 8. The CDR3 sequence is 18 residues long. CDR3 DNA sequence: TGCGCCAGCAGCTTTCCGGGACTAGCGGGGAAAAGCTCCTACGAGCAGTACGTC. Protein product: CASSFPGLAGKSSYEQYV.

This clonotype was detected many times. The gene calls are TRBV5-5 and TRBJ1-4, with D perhaps TRBD1 (5 bases). The germline V and J ends were trimmed by 10 bases and 0 bases, with 13 bases remaining between them. Per germline, CDR1 SGHKS and CDR2 YYEKEE (reference sequence). CDR3 length: 14 residues. CDR3 region: CASRGGATNEKLFF. DNA of the CDR3: TGTGCCTCGAGGGGTGGGGCAACTAATGAAAAACTGTTTTTT.

The V and J genes are TRBV5-1 and TRBJ2-3, with D possibly being TRBD1 (6 bases). Germline V gives CDR1 SGHRS, CDR2 YFSETQ. V dropped 3 bases and J dropped 6 bases, with 14 bases sitting between them. The CDR3 is 14 residues long. The CDR3 is CASSSGQNQDTQYF. In DNA, the CDR3 is TGCGCCAGCAGCTCCGGACAGAACCAGGATACGCAGTATTTT.

This clonotype was recorded many times. The chain is built from TRBV5-1 and TRBJ1-1, with 8 bases identical to TRBD1. Germline V CDR1 and CDR2: SGHRS, YFSETQ. The CDR3 runs to 12 residues. Trimming at V came to 5 bases and at J to 11 bases, leaving 8 bases not matched to a gene. The CDR3 here is CASSPDRVKAFF. The CDR3 DNA sequence: TGCGCCAGCAGTCCGGACAGGGTAAAGGCTTTCTTT. The complete variable domain, with remaining parts taken from reference TRBV5-1 and TRBJ1-1, reads KAGVTQTPRYLIKTRGQQVTLSCSPISGHRSVSWYQQTPGQGLQFLFEYFSETQRNKGNFPGRFSGRQFSNSRSEMNVSTLELGDSALYLCASSPDRVKAFFGQGTRLTVV.

This clonotype was seen a handful of times. The rearrangement uses TRBV5-1 and TRBJ2-3, with 8 positions matching TRBD1. V lost 5 bases to trimming and J lost 4 bases; unmatched junction nucleotides: 3. Germline lookup yields CDR1 SGHRS and CDR2 YFSETQ. The CDR3 is 13 residues long. The CDR3 loop reads CASRGQGPDTQYF. DNA of the CDR3: TGCGCCAGCAGAGGACAGGGACCAGATACGCAGTATTTT. The full variable domain, with the rest looked up from reference TRBV5-1 and TRBJ2-3, is KAGVTQTPRYLIKTRGQQVTLSCSPISGHRSVSWYQQTPGQGLQFLFEYFSETQRNKGNFPGRFSGRQFSNSRSEMNVSTLELGDSALYLCASRGQGPDTQYFGPGTRLTVL.

The CDR3 is CASSVHWENTEAFF. In DNA, the CDR3 is TGTGCCAGCAGCGTACACTGGGAGAACACTGAAGCTTTCTTT. V is TRBV9 and J is TRBJ1-1; no firm D call. Germline CDR1 and CDR2: SGDLS and YYNGEE. V was shortened by 1 base and J by 1 base, with 8 bases between the two germline ends. This CDR3 is built from 14 residues.

The chain joins TRBV4-2 to TRBJ1-1; D is undetermined. Germline CDR1 is LGHNA and CDR2 is YNFKEQ. This CDR3 contains 15 residues. V dropped 0 bases and J dropped 6 bases, with 14 bases sitting between them. The CDR3 region is CASSQDHAGLAEAFF. The DNA for the CDR3 is TGTGCCAGCAGCCAAGATCATGCGGGTTTGGCTGAAGCTTTCTTT.

This chain connects TRBV18 to TRBJ2-7; tentatively, D is TRBD1 or TRBD2 (7 bases each). The V end was cut by 4 bases, the J end by 3 bases, with 10 bases between. CDR1 KGHSH and CDR2 LQKENI come from the germline V gene. The CDR3 extends over 13 amino acids. The CDR3 region is CASSQRDSYEQYV. DNA for the CDR3: TGTGCCAGCTCACAGCGGGACAGCTACGAGCAGTACGTC.

The chain joins TRBV9 to TRBJ1-5; no clear D. The CDR3 loop spans 13 amino acids. The germline V gene has CDR1 SGDLS and CDR2 YYNGEE. Trimming removed 0 bases from V and 7 bases from J, with 8 bases in between. The CDR3 loop reads CASSVAENQPQHF. The CDR3 DNA sequence: TGTGCCAGCAGCGTAGCTGAAAACCAGCCCCAGCATTTT.

The chain combines TRBV5-5 with TRBJ2-5; D is undetermined. The CDR3 is 14 amino acids. Germline values: CDR1 SGHKS, CDR2 YYEKEE (reference sequence). V lost 1 base to trimming and J lost 5 bases, with 12 bases between them. The CDR3 nucleotides read TGTGCCAGCAGCTTGATAACGGGTGGCGAGACCCAGTACTTC. Protein sequence: CASSLITGGETQYF. Complete variable domain (other parts from reference TRBV5-5 and TRBJ2-5): DAGVTQSPTHLIKTRGQQVTLRCSPISGHKSVSWYQQVLGQGPQFIFQYYEKEERGRGNFPDRFSARQFPNYSSELNVNALLLGDSALYLCASSLITGGETQYFGPGTRLLVL.

The chain has TRBV7-2 and TRBJ2-2; either TRBD1 or TRBD2 may supply D (5 bases each). The germline V and J ends were trimmed by 1 base and 6 bases, with 12 bases remaining between them. The CDR3 extends over 15 amino acids. CDR1 SGHTA and CDR2 FQGNSA come from the germline V gene. Here the CDR3 reads CASSLGGGWSGELFF. Here the CDR3 DNA reads TGTGCCAGCAGCTTAGGGGGCGGGTGGTCCGGGGAGCTGTTTTTT.

The chain carries TRBV7-2 and TRBJ2-5; D unresolved. Trimming removed 0 bases from V and 5 bases from J, with 10 bases in between. CDR3 length: 14 residues. Per germline, CDR1 SGHTA and CDR2 FQGNSA. CDR3: CASSLASGLETQYF. In DNA, the CDR3 is TGTGCCAGCAGCTTAGCATCTGGTTTGGAGACCCAGTACTTC.

V is TRBV5-8 and J is TRBJ2-5; no reliable D call. Deletions cut 0 bases from V and 3 bases from J, with 12 bases between. The CDR3 has 15 amino acids. CDR1 and CDR2 (germline): SGHTS, YDEGEE. The DNA of the CDR3 is TGTGCCAGCAGCTTGGGTGGCAGATTAAAAGAGACCCAGTACTTC. It specifies CASSLGGRLKETQYF.

Regarding this clonotype: This may be a read error, as it is one base from a much larger clone. The rearrangement links TRBV7-2 to TRBJ2-5; D is possibly TRBD2 (5 bases). The CDR3 sequence is 17 residues long. Germline V lookup: CDR1 SGHTA, CDR2 FQGNSA. CDR3 in amino acids: CANSLSAPAAIQETQYF. The CDR3 DNA reads as TGTGCCAACAGCTTAAGCGCACCAGCGGCGATCCAAGAGACCCAGTACTTC.

The chain recombines TRBV4-2 with TRBJ2-3, with TRBD1 identical over 9 bases. The CDR3 length is 15 residues. Unmatched junction bases numbered 5, after V lost 3 bases and J lost 4 bases. The germline V gene encodes CDR1 LGHNA and CDR2 YNFKEQ. CDR3 bases: TGTGCCAGCAGCCAGGGACAGGGACCAGCAGATACGCAGTATTTT. Protein product: CASSQGQGPADTQYF.